This record covers a single TCR beta chain. What it binds is not known. The sample originates from a study of STAT5B mutations in CD4+ large granular lymphocyte leukemia. V lost 5 bases, J lost 5 bases, and 7 bases lay in between. Germline-derived CDR1 and CDR2 are MNHNY and SVGAGI (reference sequence). The CDR3 has 12 residues. How the authors handled the data: Productive clonotypes were detectable down to 2.59 x 10-5 frequency. The data were produced by immunoSEQ multiplex PCR, yet TCRdb's version contains in-frame clones alone and is incomplete. Clone size and the V and J calls come from that table; the DNA yielded D and trimming. The sample shows some 40,000 clones, about 81% of them seen only once. Study-wide points: Patient CD4-sorted repertoires stayed more clonal than healthy ones after leukemic-clone removal. Compared with healthy controls (2/35), patient top clones favored TRBV06 (8/27). No patients shared main leukemic clonotypes, though roughly 27% appeared at low frequency elsewhere.

The TCR comes from a human donor in good health. Sequenced: CD4+ T cells from blood buffy coats. The genes are TRBV6-6 and TRBJ1-5, with D unresolved. The DNA of the CDR3 is TGTGCCAGCAGTCGCCGAGATCAGCCCCAGCATTTT. Translating it yields CASSRRDQPQHF.